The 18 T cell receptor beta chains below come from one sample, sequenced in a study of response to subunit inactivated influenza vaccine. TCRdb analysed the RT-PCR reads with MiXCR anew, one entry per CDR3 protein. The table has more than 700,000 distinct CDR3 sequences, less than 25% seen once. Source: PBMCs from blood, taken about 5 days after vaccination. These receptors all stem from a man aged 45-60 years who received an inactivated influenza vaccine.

CDR3 region: CASSRTTGAENIQYF. CDR3 DNA: TGTGCCAGCTCAAGGACGACAGGAGCGGAAAACATTCAGTACTTC. This chain uses TRBV18 with TRBJ2-4; the D gene is possibly TRBD1 (6 bases). V lost 5 bases and J 5 bases, leaving 16 bases between the germline ends. Per germline, CDR1 KGHSH and CDR2 LQKENI. The CDR3 extends over 15 amino acids.

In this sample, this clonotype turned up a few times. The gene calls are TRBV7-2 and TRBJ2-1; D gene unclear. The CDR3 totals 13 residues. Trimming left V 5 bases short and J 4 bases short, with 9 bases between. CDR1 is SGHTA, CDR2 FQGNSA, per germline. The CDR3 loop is CASSRTHYNEQFF. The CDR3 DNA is TGTGCCAGCAGCCGAACGCATTACAATGAGCAGTTCTTC. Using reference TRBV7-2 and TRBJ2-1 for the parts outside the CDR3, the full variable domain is GAGVSQSPSNKVTEKGKDVELRCDPISGHTALYWYRQSLGQGLEFLIYFQGNSAPDKSGLPSDRFSAERTGGSVSTLTIQRTQQEDSAVYLCASSRTHYNEQFFGPGTRLTVL.

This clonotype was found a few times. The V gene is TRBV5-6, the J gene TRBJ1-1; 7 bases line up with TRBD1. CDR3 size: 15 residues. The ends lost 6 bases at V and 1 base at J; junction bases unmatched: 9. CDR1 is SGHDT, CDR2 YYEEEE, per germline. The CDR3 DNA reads TGTGCCAGCAACCGCCTCGACAGGGCGAACACTGAAGCTTTCTTT. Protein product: CASNRLDRANTEAFF.

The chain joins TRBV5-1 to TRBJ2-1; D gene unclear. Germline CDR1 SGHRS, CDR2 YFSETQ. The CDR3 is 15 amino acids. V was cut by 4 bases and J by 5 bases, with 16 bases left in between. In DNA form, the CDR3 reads TGCGCCAGCAGCCAAGGGTCAATACCAGACAATGAGCAGTTCTTC. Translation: CASSQGSIPDNEQFF.

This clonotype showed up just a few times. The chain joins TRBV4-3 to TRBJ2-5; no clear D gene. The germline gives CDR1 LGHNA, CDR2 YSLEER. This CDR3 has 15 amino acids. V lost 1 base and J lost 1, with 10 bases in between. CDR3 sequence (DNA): TGCGCCAGCAGCCAAGGGGCGCTACTCCAAGAGACCCAGTACTTC. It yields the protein CASSQGALLQETQYF.

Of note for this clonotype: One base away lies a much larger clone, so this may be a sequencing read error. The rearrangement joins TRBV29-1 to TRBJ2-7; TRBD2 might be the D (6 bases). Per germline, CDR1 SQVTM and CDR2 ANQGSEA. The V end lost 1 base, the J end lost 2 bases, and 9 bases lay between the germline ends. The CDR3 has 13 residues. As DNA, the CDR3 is TGCAGCGTTGAAGGCGCGGGGACCTACGAGCAGTACTTC. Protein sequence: CSVEGAGTYEQYF.

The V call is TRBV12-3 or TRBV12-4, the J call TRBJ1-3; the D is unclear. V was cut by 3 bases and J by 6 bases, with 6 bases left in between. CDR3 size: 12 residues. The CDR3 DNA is TGTGCCAGCAGTTTCTGGGTAAACACCATATATTTT. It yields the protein CASSFWVNTIYF.

DNA of the CDR3: TGCGCCAGCAGCTTAGGTTCAAAGAGGGCAGATACGCAGTATTTT. Protein sequence: CASSLGSKRADTQYF. This chain joins TRBV5-1 and TRBJ2-3, with D tentatively TRBD2 (5 bases). This CDR3 spans 15 amino acids. CDR1 is SGHRS and CDR2 is YFSETQ in the germline V gene. Trimming took 2 bases from V and 4 from J, leaving 14 bases between them.

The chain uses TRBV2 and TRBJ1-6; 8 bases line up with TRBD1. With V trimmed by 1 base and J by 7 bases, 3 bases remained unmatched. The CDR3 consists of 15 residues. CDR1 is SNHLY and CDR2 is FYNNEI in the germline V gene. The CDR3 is CASSEDTGGNSPLHF. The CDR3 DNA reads TGTGCCAGCAGTGAAGACACAGGGGGGAATTCACCCCTCCACTTT.

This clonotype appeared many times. The CDR3 is CASSLGIGTQGYTF. The CDR3 nucleotides are TGTGCCAGCAGTTTGGGTATCGGGACCCAAGGCTACACCTTC. The chain uses TRBV12-3 or TRBV12-4 and TRBJ1-2, with D tentatively TRBD1 (5 bases). The V and J ends lost 3 bases and 8 bases respectively, with 16 bases between them. This CDR3 is 14 amino acids long.

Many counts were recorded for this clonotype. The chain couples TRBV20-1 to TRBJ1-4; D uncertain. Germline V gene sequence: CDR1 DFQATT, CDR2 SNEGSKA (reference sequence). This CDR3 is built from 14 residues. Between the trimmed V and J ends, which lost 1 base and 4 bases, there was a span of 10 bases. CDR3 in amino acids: CSARGGYGNEKLFF. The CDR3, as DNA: TGCAGTGCTAGAGGAGGCTACGGTAATGAAAAACTGTTTTTT.

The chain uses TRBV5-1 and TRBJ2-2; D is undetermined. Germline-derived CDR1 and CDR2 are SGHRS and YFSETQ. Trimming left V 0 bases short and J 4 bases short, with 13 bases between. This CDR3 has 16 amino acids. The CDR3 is CASSLGFAQVTGELFF. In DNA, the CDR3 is TGCGCCAGCAGCTTGGGATTTGCGCAGGTCACCGGGGAGCTGTTTTTT.

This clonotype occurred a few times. The CDR3 protein is CASSIRQGGEQYF. The CDR3 bases are TGTGCCAGTAGTATACGACAGGGAGGCGAGCAGTACTTC. The V and J genes are TRBV19 and TRBJ2-7; the D gene is possibly TRBD1 (7 bases). Germline CDR1 and CDR2: LNHDA and SQIVND (reference sequence). There are 13 residues in the CDR3. V gave up 2 bases and J gave up 6 bases, with 11 bases separating them.

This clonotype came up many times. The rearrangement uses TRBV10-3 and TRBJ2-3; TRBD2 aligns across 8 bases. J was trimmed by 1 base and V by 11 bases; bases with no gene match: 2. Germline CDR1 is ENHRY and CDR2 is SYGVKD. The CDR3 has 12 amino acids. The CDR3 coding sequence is TGTGCCCATAGCGGGGGCACAGATACGCAGTATTTT. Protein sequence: CAHSGGTDTQYF.

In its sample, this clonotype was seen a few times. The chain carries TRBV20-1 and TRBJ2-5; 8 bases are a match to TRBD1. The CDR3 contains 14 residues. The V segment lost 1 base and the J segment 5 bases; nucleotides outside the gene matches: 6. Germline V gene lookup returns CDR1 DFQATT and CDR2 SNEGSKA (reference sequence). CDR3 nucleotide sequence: TGCAGTGCTAGAGGACCAGGGGGCGTGGAGACCCAGTACTTC. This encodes CSARGPGGVETQYF.

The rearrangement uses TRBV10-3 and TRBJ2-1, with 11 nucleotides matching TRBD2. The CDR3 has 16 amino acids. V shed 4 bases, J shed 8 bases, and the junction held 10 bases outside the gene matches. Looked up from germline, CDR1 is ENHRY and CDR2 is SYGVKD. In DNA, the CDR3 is TGTGCCATCAGTGGGGGGACTAGCGGCGGTTCGGATGAGCAGTTCTTC. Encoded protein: CAISGGTSGGSDEQFF.

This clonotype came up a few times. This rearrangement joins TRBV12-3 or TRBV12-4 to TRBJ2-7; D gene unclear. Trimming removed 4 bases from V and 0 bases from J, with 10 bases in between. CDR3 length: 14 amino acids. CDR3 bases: TGTGCCAGCAGTTCGACCGGAAGCTCCTACGAGCAGTACTTC. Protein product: CASSSTGSSYEQYF.

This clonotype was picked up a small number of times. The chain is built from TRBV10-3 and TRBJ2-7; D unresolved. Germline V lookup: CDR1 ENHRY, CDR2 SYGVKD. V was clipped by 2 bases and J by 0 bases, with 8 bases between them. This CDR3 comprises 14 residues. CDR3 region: CAISERASSYEQYF. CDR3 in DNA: TGTGCCATCAGTGAGCGGGCTAGCTCCTACGAGCAGTACTTC.